The 3 T cell receptor beta chains below all came from one sample that was sequenced in a study of control samples from healthy donors and cancer patients. Generated by immunoSEQ multiplex PCR, the TCRdb table keeps only in-frame clones and is missing some. The repertoire holds 75,000 to 100,000 clones, about nine tenths seen once, with 4.5% to 7% in the top ten. The sample taken for sequencing was blood. These receptors all come from a man aged 50-59 years in good health.

The CDR3, as DNA: TGTGCCAGCAGTGTGGGGGGCTTGGCTAATGAAAAACTGTTTTTT. Residues: CASSVGGLANEKLFF. This rearrangement joins TRBV2 to TRBJ1-4; the D gene is possibly TRBD1 (6 bases). Germline V lookup: CDR1 SNHLY, CDR2 FYNNEI. The CDR3 is 15 residues long. V lost 4 bases and J lost 3, with 12 bases in between.

The gene calls are TRBV27 and TRBJ1-6, with D possibly matching TRBD1 (6 bases). Germline CDR1 is MNHEY and CDR2 is SMNVEV (reference sequence). The V end lost 2 bases, the J end lost 7 bases, and 15 bases lay between the germline ends. The CDR3 runs 16 residues. The CDR3 DNA is TGTGCCAGCAGTTTAGGGGGCGGCAGTCTGAATTCACCCCTCCACTTT. It translates to CASSLGGGSLNSPLHF.

Here the CDR3 reads CASSPAGYRGRETQYF. The CDR3 bases are TGTGCCAGCTCTCCTGCGGGGTACAGGGGGCGAGAGACCCAGTACTTC. The rearrangement uses TRBV18 and TRBJ2-5; 9 bases map to TRBD1. This CDR3 has 16 amino acids. Germline lookup yields CDR1 KGHSH and CDR2 LQKENI. Losses at the gene ends were 6 bases for V and 4 bases for J; bases not matched to a gene: 12.